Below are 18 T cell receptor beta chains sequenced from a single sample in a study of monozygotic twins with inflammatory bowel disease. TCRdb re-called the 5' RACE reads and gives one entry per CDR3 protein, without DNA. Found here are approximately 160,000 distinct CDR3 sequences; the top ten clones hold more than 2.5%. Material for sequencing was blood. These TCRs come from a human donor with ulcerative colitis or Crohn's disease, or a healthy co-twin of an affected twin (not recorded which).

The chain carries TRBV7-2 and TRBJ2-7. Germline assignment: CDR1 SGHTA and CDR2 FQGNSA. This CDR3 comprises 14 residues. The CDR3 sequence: CASSLGTNGYEQYF.

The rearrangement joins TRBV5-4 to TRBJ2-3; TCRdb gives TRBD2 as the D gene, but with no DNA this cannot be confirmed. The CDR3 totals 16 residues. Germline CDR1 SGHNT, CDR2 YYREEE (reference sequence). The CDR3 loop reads CASSPEPSGTADTQYF. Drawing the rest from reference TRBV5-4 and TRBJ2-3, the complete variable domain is ETGVTQSPTHLIKTRGQQVTLRCSSQSGHNTVSWYQQALGQGPQFIFQYYREEENGRGNFPPRFSGLQFPNYSSELNVNALELDDSALYLCASSPEPSGTADTQYFGPGTRLTVL.

The CDR3 sequence: CSAKDRGYGRHEQFF. V is TRBV20-1 and J is TRBJ2-1; TCRdb reports TRBD1, a call that lacks DNA to check it against. The CDR3 has 15 residues. Germline V gene lookup returns CDR1 DFQATT and CDR2 SNEGSKA (reference sequence).

The CDR3 spells CSARSPRDYGYTF. The V gene is TRBV20-1, the J gene TRBJ1-2. The CDR3 spans 13 residues. CDR1 and CDR2 (germline): DFQATT, SNEGSKA (reference sequence).

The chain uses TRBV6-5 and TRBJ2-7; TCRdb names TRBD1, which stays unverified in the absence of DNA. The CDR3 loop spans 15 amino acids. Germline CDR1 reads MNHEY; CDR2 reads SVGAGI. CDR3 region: CASSSWTGAYYEQYF.

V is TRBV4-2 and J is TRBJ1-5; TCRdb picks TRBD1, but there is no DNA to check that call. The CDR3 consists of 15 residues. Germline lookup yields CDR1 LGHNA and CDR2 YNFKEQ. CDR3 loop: CASRRDRGSNQPQHF.

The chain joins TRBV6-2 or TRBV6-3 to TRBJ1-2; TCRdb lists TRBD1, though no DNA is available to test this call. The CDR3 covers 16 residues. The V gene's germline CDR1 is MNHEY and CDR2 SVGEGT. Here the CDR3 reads CASSYGLRDRFYGYTF.

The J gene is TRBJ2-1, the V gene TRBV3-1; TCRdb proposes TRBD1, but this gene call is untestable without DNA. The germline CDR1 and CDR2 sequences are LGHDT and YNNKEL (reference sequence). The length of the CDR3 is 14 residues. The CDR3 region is CASNLAGPYNEQFF.

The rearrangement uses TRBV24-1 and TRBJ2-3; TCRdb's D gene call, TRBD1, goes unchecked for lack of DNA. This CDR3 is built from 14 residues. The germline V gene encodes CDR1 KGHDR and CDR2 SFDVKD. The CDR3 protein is CATGTLGRVSTQYF.

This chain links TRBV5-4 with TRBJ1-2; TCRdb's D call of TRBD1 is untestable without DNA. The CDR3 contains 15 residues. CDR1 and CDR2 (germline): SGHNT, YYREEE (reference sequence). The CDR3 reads CASSLVSAGGYGYTF.

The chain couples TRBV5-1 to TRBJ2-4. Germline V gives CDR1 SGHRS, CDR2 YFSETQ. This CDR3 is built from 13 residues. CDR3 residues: CASSLAARNIQYF.

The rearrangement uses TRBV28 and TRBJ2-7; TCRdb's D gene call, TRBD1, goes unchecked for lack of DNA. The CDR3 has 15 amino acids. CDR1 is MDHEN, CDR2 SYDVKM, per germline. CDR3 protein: CASSFPDRVPYEQYF. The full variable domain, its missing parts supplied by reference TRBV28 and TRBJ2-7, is DVKVTQSSRYLVKRTGEKVFLECVQDMDHENMFWYRQDPGLGLRLIYFSYDVKMKEKGDIPEGYSVSREKKERFSLILESASTNQTSMYLCASSFPDRVPYEQYFGPGTRLTVT.

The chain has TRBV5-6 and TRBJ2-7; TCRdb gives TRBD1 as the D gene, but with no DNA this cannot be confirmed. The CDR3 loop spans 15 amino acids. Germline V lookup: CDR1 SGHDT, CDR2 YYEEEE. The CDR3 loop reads CASSLELGRGYEQYF.

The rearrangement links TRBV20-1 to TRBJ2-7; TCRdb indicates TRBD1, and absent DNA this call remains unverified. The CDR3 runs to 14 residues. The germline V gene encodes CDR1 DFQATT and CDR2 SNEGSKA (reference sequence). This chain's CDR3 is CSAKRGRDFYEQYF.

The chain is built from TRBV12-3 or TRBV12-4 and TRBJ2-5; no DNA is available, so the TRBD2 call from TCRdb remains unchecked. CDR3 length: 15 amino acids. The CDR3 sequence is CASSTGLAGVETQYF.

The CDR3 loop is CASSFGAGGSDTQYF. The chain couples TRBV7-2 to TRBJ2-3; TCRdb returns TRBD2, unconfirmable since there is no DNA. The CDR3 has 15 residues. The V gene's germline CDR1 is SGHTA and CDR2 FQGNSA. Combining the CDR3 with reference TRBV7-2 and TRBJ2-3 gives the whole variable domain GAGVSQSPSNKVTEKGKDVELRCDPISGHTALYWYRQSLGQGLEFLIYFQGNSAPDKSGLPSDRFSAERTGGSVSTLTIQRTQQEDSAVYLCASSFGAGGSDTQYFGPGTRLTVL.

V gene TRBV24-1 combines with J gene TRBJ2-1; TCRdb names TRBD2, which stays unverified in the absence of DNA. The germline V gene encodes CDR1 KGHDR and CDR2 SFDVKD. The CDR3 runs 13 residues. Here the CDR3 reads CATSGQTRAEQFF.

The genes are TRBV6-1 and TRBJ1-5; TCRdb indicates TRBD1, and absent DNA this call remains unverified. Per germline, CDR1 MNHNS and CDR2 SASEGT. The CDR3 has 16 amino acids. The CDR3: CASSAQGAYSNQPQHF.